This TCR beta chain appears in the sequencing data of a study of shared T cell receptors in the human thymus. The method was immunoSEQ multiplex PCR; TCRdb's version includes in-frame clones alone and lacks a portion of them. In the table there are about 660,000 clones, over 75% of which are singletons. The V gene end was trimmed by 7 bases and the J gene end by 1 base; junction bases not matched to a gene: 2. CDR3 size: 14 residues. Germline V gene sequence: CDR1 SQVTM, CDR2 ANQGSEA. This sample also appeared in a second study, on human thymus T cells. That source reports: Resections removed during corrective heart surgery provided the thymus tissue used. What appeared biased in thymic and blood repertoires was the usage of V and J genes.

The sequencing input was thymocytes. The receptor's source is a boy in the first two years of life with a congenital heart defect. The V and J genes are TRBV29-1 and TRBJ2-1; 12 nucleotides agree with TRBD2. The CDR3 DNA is TGCAGCGGCGGGACTAGCGGGTCCTACAATGAGCAGTTCTTC. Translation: CSGGTSGSYNEQFF.